This TCR beta chain was profiled in a study of T cells after yellow fever vaccination. Whole-study context: Those fractions that held only low numbers of cells were prepared using the SMART-Seq v4 Ultra Low Input RNA kit. Study-level results: FACS-sorted repertoires might harbor abundant contaminating clonotypes from the bulk population. Weaker overall was a secondary response that nonetheless peaked faster, on day 5 versus 15.

A note on this clonotype: Its antigen is still unknown.

Germline loops: CDR1 SGHAT, CDR2 FQNNGV. The junction had 16 bases not matched to a gene; V was cut back by 4 bases and J by 8 bases. The CDR3 sequence is 18 residues long. Researchers made TCR cDNA using 5'RACE template switching, and this step added a universal primer site and UMIs. TCRdb redid the calling of the 5' RACE reads with MiXCR, one entry per CDR3 protein. The sample holds some 350,000 distinct CDR3 sequences, around 6.4% seen once. The source is a man aged 25 to 40 who received the YFV17D yellow fever vaccine. The gene calls are TRBV11-2 and TRBJ2-1; 11 bases align to TRBD2. The input for sequencing was PBMCs, taken 5 days after the yellow fever booster vaccination. The CDR3 spells CASSSGTSGPSAVDEQFF. CDR3 bases: TGTGCCAGCAGCTCTGGGACTAGCGGACCCTCAGCAGTAGATGAGCAGTTCTTC.